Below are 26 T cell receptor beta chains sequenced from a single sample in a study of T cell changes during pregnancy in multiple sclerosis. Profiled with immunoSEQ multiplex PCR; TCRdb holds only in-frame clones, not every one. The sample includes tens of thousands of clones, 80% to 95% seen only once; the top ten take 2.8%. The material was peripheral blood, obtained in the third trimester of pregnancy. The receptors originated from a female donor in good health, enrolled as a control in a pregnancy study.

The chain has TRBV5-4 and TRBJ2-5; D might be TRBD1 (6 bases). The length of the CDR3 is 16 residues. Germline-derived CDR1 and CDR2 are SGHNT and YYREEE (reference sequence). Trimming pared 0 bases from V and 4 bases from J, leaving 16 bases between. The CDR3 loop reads CASSLEGSTGGETQYF. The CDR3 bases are TGTGCCAGCAGCTTGGAGGGGTCGACAGGTGGAGAGACCCAGTACTTC.

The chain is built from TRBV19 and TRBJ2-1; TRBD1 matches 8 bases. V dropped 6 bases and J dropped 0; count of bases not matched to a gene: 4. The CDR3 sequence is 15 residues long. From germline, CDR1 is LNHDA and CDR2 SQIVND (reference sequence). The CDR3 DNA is TGTGCCAGTAGCCTGGGACAGGACTCCTACAATGAGCAGTTCTTC. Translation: CASSLGQDSYNEQFF.

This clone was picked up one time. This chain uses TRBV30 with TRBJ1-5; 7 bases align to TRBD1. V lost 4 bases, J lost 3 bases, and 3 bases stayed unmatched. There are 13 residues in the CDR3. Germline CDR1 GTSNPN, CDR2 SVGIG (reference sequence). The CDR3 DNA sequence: TGTGCCTGGAAGGGACAGTTCAATCAGCCCCAGCATTTT. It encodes CAWKGQFNQPQHF.

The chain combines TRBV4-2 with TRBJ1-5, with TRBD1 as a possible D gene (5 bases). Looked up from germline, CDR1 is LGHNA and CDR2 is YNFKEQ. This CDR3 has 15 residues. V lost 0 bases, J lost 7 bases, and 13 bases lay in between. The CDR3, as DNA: TGTGCCAGCAGCCAAGATATGGCAGGGCCGCAGCCCCAGCATTTT. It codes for CASSQDMAGPQPQHF.

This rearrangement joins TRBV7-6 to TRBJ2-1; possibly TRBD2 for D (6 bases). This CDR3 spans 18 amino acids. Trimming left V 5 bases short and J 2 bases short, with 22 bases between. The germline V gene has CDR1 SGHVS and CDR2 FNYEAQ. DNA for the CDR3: TGTGCCAGCAGCCGGTACTTGTTTAGCGGAAGCCCCTACAATGAGCAGTTCTTC. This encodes CASSRYLFSGSPYNEQFF.

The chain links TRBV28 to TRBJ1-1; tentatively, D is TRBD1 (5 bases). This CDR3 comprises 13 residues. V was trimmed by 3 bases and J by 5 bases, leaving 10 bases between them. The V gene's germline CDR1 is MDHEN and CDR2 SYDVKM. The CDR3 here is CASSFARGTEAFF. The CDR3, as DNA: TGTGCCAGCAGTTTCGCCCGGGGGACTGAAGCTTTCTTT.

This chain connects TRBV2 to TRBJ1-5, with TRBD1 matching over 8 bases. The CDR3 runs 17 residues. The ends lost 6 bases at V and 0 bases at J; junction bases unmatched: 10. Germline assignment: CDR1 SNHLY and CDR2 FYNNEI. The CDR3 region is CASSRWTGTFSNQPQHF. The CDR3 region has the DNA TGTGCCAGCAGCCGATGGACAGGGACTTTTAGCAATCAGCCCCAGCATTTT. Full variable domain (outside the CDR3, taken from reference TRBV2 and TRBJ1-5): EPEVTQTPSHQVTQMGQEVILRCVPISNHLYFYWYRQILGQKVEFLVSFYNNEISEKSEIFDDQFSVERPDGSNFTLKIRSTKLEDSAMYFCASSRWTGTFSNQPQHFGDGTRLSIL.

CDR3 DNA sequence: TGCAGCGTTACCTGGGCGAACACTGAAGCTTTCTTT. Translating gives CSVTWANTEAFF. The chain combines TRBV29-1 with TRBJ1-1, with unresolved D. V was cut by 5 bases and J by 1 base, with 8 bases left in between. Germline loops: CDR1 SQVTM, CDR2 ANQGSEA. The CDR3 spans 12 residues.

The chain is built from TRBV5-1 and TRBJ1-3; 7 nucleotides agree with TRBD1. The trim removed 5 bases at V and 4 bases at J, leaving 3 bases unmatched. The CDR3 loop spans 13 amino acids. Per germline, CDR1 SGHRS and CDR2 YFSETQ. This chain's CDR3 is CASRTGPGNTIYF. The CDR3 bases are TGCGCCAGCAGGACAGGGCCCGGAAACACCATATATTTT.

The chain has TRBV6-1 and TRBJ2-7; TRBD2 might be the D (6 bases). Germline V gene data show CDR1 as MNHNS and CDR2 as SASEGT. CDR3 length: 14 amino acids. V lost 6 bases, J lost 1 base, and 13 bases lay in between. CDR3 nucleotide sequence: TGTGCCAGCAGGTCCGGGACTGTATCCTACGAGCAGTACTTC. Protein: CASRSGTVSYEQYF.

CDR3: CASTVTRMGETQYF. The CDR3 coding sequence is TGTGCCAGCACCGTGACGAGGATGGGAGAGACCCAGTACTTC. The rearrangement uses TRBV2 and TRBJ2-5; D uncertain. V was trimmed by 7 bases and J by 4 bases, leaving 16 bases between them. The germline CDR1 and CDR2 sequences are SNHLY and FYNNEI. This CDR3 region has 14 residues.

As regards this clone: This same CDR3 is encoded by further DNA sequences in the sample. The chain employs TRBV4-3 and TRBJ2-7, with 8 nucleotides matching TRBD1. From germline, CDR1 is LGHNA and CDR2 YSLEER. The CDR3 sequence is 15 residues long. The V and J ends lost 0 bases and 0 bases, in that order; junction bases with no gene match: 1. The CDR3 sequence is CASSQDDRGSYEQYF. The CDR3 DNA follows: TGCGCCAGCAGCCAAGACGACAGGGGCTCCTACGAGCAGTACTTC.

The CDR3 protein is CASSFGRGNEQFF. As DNA, the CDR3 is TGTGCCAGCAGCTTTGGCAGGGGTAATGAGCAGTTCTTC. The chain links TRBV7-3 to TRBJ2-1; perhaps TRBD1 as D (6 bases). This CDR3 has 13 residues. The germline V and J ends were trimmed by 3 bases and 7 bases, with 10 bases remaining between them. The germline V gene has CDR1 SGHTA and CDR2 FQGTGA.

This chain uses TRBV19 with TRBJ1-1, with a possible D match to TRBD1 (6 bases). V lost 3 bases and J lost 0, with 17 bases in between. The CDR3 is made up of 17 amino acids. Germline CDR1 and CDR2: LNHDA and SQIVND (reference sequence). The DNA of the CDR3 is TGTGCCAGTAGTATCCCAGGGGCCTATCTTATGAACACTGAAGCTTTCTTT. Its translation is CASSIPGAYLMNTEAFF.

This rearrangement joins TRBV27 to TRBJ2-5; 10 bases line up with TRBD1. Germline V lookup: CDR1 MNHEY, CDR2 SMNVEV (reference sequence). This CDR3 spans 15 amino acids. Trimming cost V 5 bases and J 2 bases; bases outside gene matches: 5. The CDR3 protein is CASSLWTGGQETQYF. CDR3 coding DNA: TGTGCCAGCAGTCTATGGACAGGGGGTCAAGAGACCCAGTACTTC.

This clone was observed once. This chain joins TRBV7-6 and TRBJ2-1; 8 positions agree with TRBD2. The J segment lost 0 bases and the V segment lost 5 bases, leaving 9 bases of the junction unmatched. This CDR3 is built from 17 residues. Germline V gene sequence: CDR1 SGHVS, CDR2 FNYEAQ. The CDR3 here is CASSAGPGTSSYNEQFF. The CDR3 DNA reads TGTGCCAGCAGCGCAGGACCCGGGACTAGCTCCTACAATGAGCAGTTCTTC. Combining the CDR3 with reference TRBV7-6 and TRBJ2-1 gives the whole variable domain GAGVSQSPRYKVTKRGQDVALRCDPISGHVSLYWYRQALGQGPEFLTYFNYEAQQDKSGLPNDRFSAERPEGSISTLTIQRTEQRDSAMYRCASSAGPGTSSYNEQFFGPGTRLTVL.

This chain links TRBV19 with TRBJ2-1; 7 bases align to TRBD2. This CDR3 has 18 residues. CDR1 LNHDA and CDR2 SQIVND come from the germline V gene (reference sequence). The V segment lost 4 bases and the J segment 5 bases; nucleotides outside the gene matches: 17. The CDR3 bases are TGTGCCAGTAGTACAAATGGGGGGGTAAGCGGACTTCACAATGAGCAGTTCTTC. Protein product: CASSTNGGVSGLHNEQFF.

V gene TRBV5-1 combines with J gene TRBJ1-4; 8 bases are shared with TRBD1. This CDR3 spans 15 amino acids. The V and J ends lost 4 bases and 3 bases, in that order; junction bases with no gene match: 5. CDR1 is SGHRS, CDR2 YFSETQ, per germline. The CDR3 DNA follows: TGCGCCAGCAGCGATAAACAGGGGGCTAATGAAAAACTGTTTTTT. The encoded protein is CASSDKQGANEKLFF.

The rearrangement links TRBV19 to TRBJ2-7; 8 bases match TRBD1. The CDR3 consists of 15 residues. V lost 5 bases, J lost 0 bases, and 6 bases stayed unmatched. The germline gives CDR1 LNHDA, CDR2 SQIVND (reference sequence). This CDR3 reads CASSPRTGSSYEQYF. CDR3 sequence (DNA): TGTGCCAGTAGTCCCCGGACAGGGAGCTCCTACGAGCAGTACTTC.

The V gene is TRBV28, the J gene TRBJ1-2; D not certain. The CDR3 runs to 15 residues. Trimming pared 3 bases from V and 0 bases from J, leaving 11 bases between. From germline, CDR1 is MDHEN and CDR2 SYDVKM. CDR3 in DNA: TGTGCCAGCAGTTTGATGGTCAGGTCTAACTATGGCTACACCTTC. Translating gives CASSLMVRSNYGYTF.

The CDR3 DNA reads as TGCGCCAGCAGATTTGGAGGTAACTATGGCTACACCTTC. This sequence encodes CASRFGGNYGYTF. V is TRBV5-1 and J is TRBJ1-2; D is ambiguous. This CDR3 comprises 13 residues. V was pared by 5 bases and J by 1 base, with 9 bases between. In germline, CDR1 is SGHRS, CDR2 YFSETQ.

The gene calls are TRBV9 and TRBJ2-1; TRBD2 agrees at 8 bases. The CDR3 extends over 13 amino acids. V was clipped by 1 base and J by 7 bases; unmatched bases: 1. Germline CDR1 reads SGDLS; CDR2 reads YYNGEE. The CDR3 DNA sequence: TGTGCCAGCAGCGTAAGCGGGAGTAATGAGCAGTTCTTC. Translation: CASSVSGSNEQFF.

The CDR3 nucleotides read TGTGCCAGCAGCCCGCTCAGGCAGGGAACCTACGAGCAGTACTTC. Its protein is CASSPLRQGTYEQYF. This chain links TRBV7-9 with TRBJ2-7; D possibly corresponds to TRBD1 (5 bases). Trimming pared 5 bases from V and 2 bases from J, leaving 16 bases between. Germline V gene sequence: CDR1 SEHNR, CDR2 FQNEAQ (reference sequence). This CDR3 comprises 15 residues.

The chain's CDR3 is CASSLDAGGRETDTQYF. CDR3 in DNA: TGCGCCAGCAGCTTGGATGCGGGGGGGCGAGAAACAGATACGCAGTATTTT. The chain couples TRBV5-1 to TRBJ2-3, with 9 bases aligning to TRBD2. The germline gives CDR1 SGHRS, CDR2 YFSETQ. With V trimmed by 0 bases and J by 3 bases, 8 bases remained unmatched. There are 17 residues in the CDR3.

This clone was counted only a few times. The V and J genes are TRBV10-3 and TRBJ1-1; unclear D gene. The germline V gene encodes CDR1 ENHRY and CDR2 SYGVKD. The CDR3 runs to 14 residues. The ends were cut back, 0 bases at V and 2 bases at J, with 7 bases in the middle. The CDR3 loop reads CAISESSYNTEAFF. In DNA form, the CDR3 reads TGTGCCATCAGTGAGTCGTCCTATAACACTGAAGCTTTCTTT.

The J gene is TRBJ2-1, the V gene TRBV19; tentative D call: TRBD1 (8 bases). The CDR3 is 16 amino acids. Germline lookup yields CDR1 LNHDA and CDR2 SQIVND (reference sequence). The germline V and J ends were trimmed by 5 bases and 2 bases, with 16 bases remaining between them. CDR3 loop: CASSRGTGGAYNEQFF. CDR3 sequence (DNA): TGTGCCAGTAGTCGGGGAACAGGGGGGGCCTACAATGAGCAGTTCTTC.